The 21 T cell receptor beta chains below come from one sample, sequenced in a study of T cells after posttransplantation cyclophosphamide. Clones were read by immunoSEQ multiplex PCR, and TCRdb kept only the in-frame ones, dropping some. There are some 39,000 clones in the sample, none observed a single time. The specimen sequenced was PBMCs. The receptor set was obtained from a girl under 18 in good health, CMV-negative, and a related stem cell transplant donor.

This clone was recorded many times. The chain joins TRBV7-9 to TRBJ2-7; the match to TRBD1 covers 7 bases. The CDR3 extends over 14 amino acids. CDR1 and CDR2 (germline): SEHNR, FQNEAQ (reference sequence). With V trimmed by 5 bases and J by 3 bases, 7 bases remained unmatched. The CDR3 loop is CASSPTTGFYEQYF. The CDR3 coding sequence is TGTGCCAGCAGCCCAACGACAGGGTTCTACGAGCAGTACTTC.

This sequence joins TRBV30 and TRBJ2-1; TRBD1 aligns across 7 bases. V gave up 5 bases and J gave up 3 bases; unmatched junction bases: 4. CDR3 length: 13 residues. Germline V gives CDR1 GTSNPN, CDR2 SVGIG (reference sequence). In nucleotides, the CDR3 is TGTGCCTGGCTTCGGACAGGCTACAATGAGCAGTTCTTC. Its translation is CAWLRTGYNEQFF.

This clone was recorded many times. J is TRBJ2-2 and V is TRBV19; 10 bases are shared with TRBD2. Germline-derived CDR1 and CDR2 are LNHDA and SQIVND (reference sequence). The CDR3 is made up of 17 amino acids. Trimming took 10 bases from V and 0 from J; bases not matched to a gene: 11. The CDR3: CATSSSGGGANTGELFF. CDR3 nucleotides: TGTGCCACTTCTTCAAGCGGGGGGGGCGCGAACACCGGGGAGCTGTTTTTT.

This chain joins TRBV2 and TRBJ1-6, with D tentatively TRBD1 (5 bases). Trimming removed 7 bases from V and 9 bases from J, with 10 bases in between. CDR1 and CDR2 (germline): SNHLY, FYNNEI. The CDR3 loop spans 12 amino acids. Written as DNA, the CDR3 is TGTGCCAGCACCCGGACACCTTCACCCCTCCACTTT. Its protein product is CASTRTPSPLHF.

In its sample, this clone was seen many times. V is TRBV5-1 and J is TRBJ1-1; D is unresolved. Germline CDR1 and CDR2: SGHRS and YFSETQ. The V end lost 5 bases, the J end lost 8 bases, and 10 bases lay between the germline ends. CDR3 length equals 11 residues. CDR3 loop: CASRVGGEAFF. CDR3 nucleotide sequence: TGCGCCAGCAGGGTCGGCGGAGAAGCTTTCTTT.

The sample holds a few counts of this clone. The chain joins TRBV9 to TRBJ2-3; 11 bases map to TRBD2. V shed 2 bases and J 4 bases; nucleotides not matched to a gene: 3. CDR3 size: 15 residues. Looked up from germline, CDR1 is SGDLS and CDR2 is YYNGEE. CDR3 coding DNA: TGTGCCAGCAGCGTGACTAGCGGGGAGGCAGATACGCAGTATTTT. Encoded protein: CASSVTSGEADTQYF.

This clone was recorded at least ten times. V is TRBV28 and J is TRBJ1-4; D is perhaps TRBD1 (6 bases). Trimming removed 5 bases from V and 7 bases from J, with 17 bases in between. Germline values: CDR1 MDHEN, CDR2 SYDVKM. The CDR3 consists of 15 residues. The CDR3, as DNA: TGTGCCAGCAGTCAAATGGACAGATTTGGTGAAAAACTGTTTTTT. It codes for CASSQMDRFGEKLFF.

The chain couples TRBV5-5 to TRBJ2-2, with TRBD2 matching 13 bases. The V gene end was trimmed by 3 bases and the J gene end by 8 bases; junction bases not matched to a gene: 1. CDR3 length: 14 residues. Germline V gene lookup returns CDR1 SGHKS and CDR2 YYEKEE (reference sequence). In DNA form, the CDR3 reads TGTGCCAGCAGCTCGGGACTAGCGGGGGGGGAGCTGTTTTTT. Its protein product is CASSSGLAGGELFF.

The V call is TRBV5-4, the J call TRBJ2-7; tentative D call: TRBD1 (7 bases). The CDR3 has 14 amino acids. Trimming took 0 bases from V and 7 from J, leaving 14 bases between them. CDR1 and CDR2 from the germline V gene are SGHNT and YYREEE (reference sequence). CDR3 in DNA: TGTGCCAGCAGCTTGGGGCAGGGGGGCCGTGAGCAGTACTTC. It specifies CASSLGQGGREQYF.

Remarks on this clone: A read error may explain this, as a much larger clone is one base away. This sequence joins TRBV28 and TRBJ1-1; D perhaps matches TRBD1 (6 bases). The length of the CDR3 is 15 residues. Per germline, CDR1 MDHEN and CDR2 SYDVKM. The CDR3 sequence is CASSLRRQGNTGAFF. The CDR3 DNA sequence: TGTGCCAGCAGTTTAAGGCGTCAGGGGAACACTGGAGCTTTCTTT.

In this sample, this clone turned up a few times. V usage is TRBV2 and J usage is TRBJ2-7; TRBD1 matches 9 bases. Germline CDR1 is SNHLY and CDR2 is FYNNEI. This CDR3 contains 14 residues. V lost 6 bases, J lost 1 base, and 4 bases stayed unmatched. DNA of the CDR3: TGTGCCAGCAGCGCCGGGACAGGGTCCTACGAGCAGTACTTC. Amino acids: CASSAGTGSYEQYF.

In its sample, this clone was seen many times. The chain is built from TRBV7-7 and TRBJ1-3; D is unclear. Germline V gene lookup returns CDR1 SSHAT and CDR2 FNYEAQ (reference sequence). The CDR3 extends over 15 amino acids. Trimming took off 5 bases at V and 0 bases at J, with 11 bases between the two ends. In DNA, the CDR3 is TGTGCCAGCAGCCTAAGGTCAGGCTCTGGAAACACCATATATTTT. This codes for CASSLRSGSGNTIYF.

This clone occurred many times. The chain has TRBV5-1 and TRBJ2-7; TRBD2 matches 9 bases. Looked up from germline, CDR1 is SGHRS and CDR2 is YFSETQ. The CDR3 is 14 residues long. The J segment lost 3 bases and the V segment lost 4 bases, leaving 5 bases of the junction unmatched. The CDR3 sequence: CASSGLAGSYEQYF. The CDR3 coding sequence is TGCGCCAGCAGCGGTCTAGCGGGAAGCTACGAGCAGTACTTC.

Many counts were recorded for this clone. The chain has TRBV5-1 and TRBJ1-1, with D perhaps TRBD1 (6 bases). Germline assignment: CDR1 SGHRS and CDR2 YFSETQ. Trimming removed 0 bases at V and 4 bases at J, with 13 bases between. This CDR3 has 15 amino acids. CDR3 protein: CASSLAGGPGTEAFF. In nucleotides, the CDR3 is TGCGCCAGCAGCTTGGCGGGGGGGCCGGGCACTGAAGCTTTCTTT.

On this clone itself: Other nucleotide sequences in the sample specify the same CDR3. The chain has TRBV19 and TRBJ1-1, with TRBD1 matching over 7 bases. Trimming removed 5 bases from V and 4 bases from J; junction bases left unmatched: 13. This CDR3 spans 16 amino acids. The germline CDR1 and CDR2 sequences are LNHDA and SQIVND (reference sequence). CDR3: CASSPFFQQGFTEAFF. CDR3 DNA: TGTGCCAGTAGTCCGTTCTTTCAACAGGGGTTCACTGAAGCTTTCTTT. Combining the CDR3 with reference TRBV19 and TRBJ1-1 gives the whole variable domain DGGITQSPKYLFRKEGQNVTLSCEQNLNHDAMYWYRQDPGQGLRLIYYSQIVNDFQKGDIAEGYSVSREKKESFPLTVTSAQKNPTAFYLCASSPFFQQGFTEAFFGQGTRLTVV.

This clone was found a few times. This chain joins TRBV4-1 and TRBJ2-7; TRBD2 aligns across 9 bases. CDR1 and CDR2 (germline): MGHRA, YSYEKL. With V trimmed by 0 bases and J by 9 bases, 0 bases remained unmatched. CDR3 length: 12 residues. CDR3 nucleotide sequence: TGCGCCAGCAGCCAAGAGCGGGAGGGGCAGTACTTC. Protein: CASSQEREGQYF.

Ten or more counts support this clone. The chain has TRBV5-1 and TRBJ2-4, with a weak D call TRBD2 (6 bases). The CDR3 extends over 14 amino acids. Between the trimmed V and J ends, which lost 3 bases and 5 bases, there was a span of 12 bases. The germline gives CDR1 SGHRS, CDR2 YFSETQ. The CDR3 nucleotides are TGCGCCAGCAGCTGGGGCGGGAACCAAAACATTCAGTACTTC. Translation gives CASSWGGNQNIQYF.

The chain couples TRBV14 to TRBJ2-7; a possible D gene is TRBD1 (7 bases). Germline CDR1 and CDR2: SGHDN and FVKESK. V was shortened by 8 bases and J by 2 bases, with 16 bases between the two germline ends. The CDR3 has 14 amino acids. The CDR3 region has the DNA TGTGCCAGCGGAGGGGGCTTAGTACCCTACGAGCAGTACTTC. The encoded protein is CASGGGLVPYEQYF.

Ten or more counts support this clone. The chain's CDR3 is CASSSRDRVLYYEQYF. The CDR3 nucleotides are TGTGCCAGCAGCTCGAGGGACAGGGTGCTCTATTACGAGCAGTACTTC. The chain uses TRBV11-1 and TRBJ2-7; 9 bases align to TRBD1. With 4 bases clipped from V and 4 bases from J, the junction kept 11 bases outside the gene matches. This CDR3 has 16 residues. Germline V CDR1 and CDR2: SGHAT, FQDESV (reference sequence).

Many counts were recorded for this clone. The chain is built from TRBV7-3 and TRBJ2-1; 8 bases are a match to TRBD1. V gave up 5 bases and J gave up 1 base; unmatched junction bases: 4. CDR1 is SGHTA, CDR2 FQGTGA, per germline. The CDR3 spans 15 residues. As DNA, the CDR3 is TGTGCCAGCAGCCCAACAGGGGGGTCCTACAATGAGCAGTTCTTC. Its protein product is CASSPTGGSYNEQFF. Combining the CDR3 with reference TRBV7-3 and TRBJ2-1 gives the whole variable domain GAGVSQTPSNKVTEKGKYVELRCDPISGHTALYWYRQSLGQGPEFLIYFQGTGAADDSGLPNDRFFAVRPEGSVSTLKIQRTERGDSAVYLCASSPTGGSYNEQFFGPGTRLTVL.

This clone was found many times. The chain carries TRBV19 and TRBJ1-6; a possible D gene is TRBD1 (6 bases). The germline V gene has CDR1 LNHDA and CDR2 SQIVND (reference sequence). V was clipped by 5 bases and J by 7 bases, with 15 bases between them. There are 15 residues in the CDR3. The CDR3 here is CASSPQTGPNSPLHF. As DNA, the CDR3 is TGTGCCAGTAGTCCTCAGACAGGTCCAAATTCACCCCTCCACTTT.